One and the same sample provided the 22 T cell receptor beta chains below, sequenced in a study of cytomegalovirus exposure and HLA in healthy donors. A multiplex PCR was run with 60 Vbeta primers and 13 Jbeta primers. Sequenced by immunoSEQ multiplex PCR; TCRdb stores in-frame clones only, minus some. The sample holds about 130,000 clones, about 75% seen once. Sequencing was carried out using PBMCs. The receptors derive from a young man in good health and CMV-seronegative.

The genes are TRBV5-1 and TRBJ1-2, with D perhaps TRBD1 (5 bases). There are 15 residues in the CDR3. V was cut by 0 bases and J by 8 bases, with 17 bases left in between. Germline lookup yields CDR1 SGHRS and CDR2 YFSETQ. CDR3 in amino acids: CASSLDGQGGWGYTF. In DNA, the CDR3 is TGCGCCAGCAGCTTGGATGGGCAGGGAGGTTGGGGCTACACCTTC.

The DNA of the CDR3 is TGTGCCAGTAGTATTATTAGTGGACTAGAGGAAGAGACCCAGTACTTC. Its translation is CASSIISGLEEETQYF. This chain connects TRBV19 to TRBJ2-5; 7 bases are a match to TRBD2. This CDR3 has 16 residues. After removal of 3 bases from V and 3 bases from J, the junction contained 10 bases not matched to a gene. CDR1 is LNHDA and CDR2 is SQIVND in the germline V gene (reference sequence).

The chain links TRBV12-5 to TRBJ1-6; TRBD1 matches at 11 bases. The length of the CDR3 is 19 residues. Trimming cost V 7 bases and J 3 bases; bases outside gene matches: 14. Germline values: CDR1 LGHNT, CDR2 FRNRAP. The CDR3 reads CASVLWGTGGQIYNSPLHF. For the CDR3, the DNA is TGTGCTAGTGTTCTGTGGGGGACAGGGGGACAGATCTATAATTCACCCCTCCACTTT.

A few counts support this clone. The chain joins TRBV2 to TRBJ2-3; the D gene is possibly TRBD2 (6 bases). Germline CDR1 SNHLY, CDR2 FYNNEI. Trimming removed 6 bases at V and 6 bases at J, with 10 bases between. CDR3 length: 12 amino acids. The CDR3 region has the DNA TGTGCCAGCAGGAGGGACTTGGATACGCAGTATTTT. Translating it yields CASRRDLDTQYF.

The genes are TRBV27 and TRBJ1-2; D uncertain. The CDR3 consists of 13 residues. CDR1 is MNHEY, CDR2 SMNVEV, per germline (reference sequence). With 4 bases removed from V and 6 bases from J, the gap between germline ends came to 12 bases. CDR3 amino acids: CASSSLGPDGYTF. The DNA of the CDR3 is TGTGCCAGCAGTTCCCTAGGCCCCGATGGCTACACCTTC.

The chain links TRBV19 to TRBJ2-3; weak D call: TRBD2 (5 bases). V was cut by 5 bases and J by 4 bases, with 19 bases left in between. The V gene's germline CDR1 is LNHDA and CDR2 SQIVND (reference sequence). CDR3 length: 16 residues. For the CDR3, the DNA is TGTGCCAGTAGTCGGCGGAGCAGCGGAGGAGCAGATACGCAGTATTTT. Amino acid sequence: CASSRRSSGGADTQYF.

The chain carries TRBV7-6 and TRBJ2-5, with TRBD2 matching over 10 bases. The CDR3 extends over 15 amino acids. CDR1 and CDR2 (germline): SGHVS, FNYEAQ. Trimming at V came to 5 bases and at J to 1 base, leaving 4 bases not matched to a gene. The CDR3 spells CASSPWTSGQETQYF. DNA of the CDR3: TGTGCCAGCAGCCCCTGGACTAGCGGCCAAGAGACCCAGTACTTC.

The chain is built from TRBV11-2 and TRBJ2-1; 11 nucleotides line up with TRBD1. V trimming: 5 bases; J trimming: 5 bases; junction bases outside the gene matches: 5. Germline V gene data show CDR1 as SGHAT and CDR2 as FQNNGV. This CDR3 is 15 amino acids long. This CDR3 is CASSQGQGGNNEQFF. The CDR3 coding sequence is TGTGCCAGCAGCCAGGGACAGGGGGGGAACAATGAGCAGTTCTTC.

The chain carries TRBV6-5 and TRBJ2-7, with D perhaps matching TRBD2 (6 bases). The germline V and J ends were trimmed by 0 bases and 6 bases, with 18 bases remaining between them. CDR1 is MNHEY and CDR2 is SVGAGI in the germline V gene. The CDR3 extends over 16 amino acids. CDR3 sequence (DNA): TGTGCCAGCAGTTACTCGGGGGGACTTGGCCGAGCCGAGCAGTACTTC. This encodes CASSYSGGLGRAEQYF.

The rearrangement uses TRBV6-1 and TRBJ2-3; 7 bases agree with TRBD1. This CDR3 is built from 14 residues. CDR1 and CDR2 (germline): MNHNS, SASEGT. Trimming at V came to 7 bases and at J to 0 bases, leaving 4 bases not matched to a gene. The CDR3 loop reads CASTPGQSTDTQYF. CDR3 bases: TGTGCCAGCACCCCGGGACAGAGCACAGATACGCAGTATTTT.

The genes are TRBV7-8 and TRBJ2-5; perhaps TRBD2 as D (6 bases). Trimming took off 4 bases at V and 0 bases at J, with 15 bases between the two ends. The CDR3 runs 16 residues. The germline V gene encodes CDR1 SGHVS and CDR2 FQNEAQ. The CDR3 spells CASSSLAARYQETQYF. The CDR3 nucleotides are TGTGCCAGCAGCTCCTTAGCGGCTAGGTACCAAGAGACCCAGTACTTC.

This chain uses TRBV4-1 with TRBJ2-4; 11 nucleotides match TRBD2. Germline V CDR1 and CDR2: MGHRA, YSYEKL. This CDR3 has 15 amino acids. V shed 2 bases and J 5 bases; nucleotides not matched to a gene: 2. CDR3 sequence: CASSQPGLAENIQYF. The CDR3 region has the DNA TGCGCCAGCAGCCAACCGGGACTAGCGGAAAACATTCAGTACTTC.

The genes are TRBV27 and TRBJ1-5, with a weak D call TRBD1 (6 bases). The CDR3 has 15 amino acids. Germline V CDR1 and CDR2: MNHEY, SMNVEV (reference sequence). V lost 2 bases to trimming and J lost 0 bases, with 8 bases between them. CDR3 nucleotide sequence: TGTGCCAGCAGTTTAAACAGGGATAGCAATCAGCCCCAGCATTTT. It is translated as CASSLNRDSNQPQHF.

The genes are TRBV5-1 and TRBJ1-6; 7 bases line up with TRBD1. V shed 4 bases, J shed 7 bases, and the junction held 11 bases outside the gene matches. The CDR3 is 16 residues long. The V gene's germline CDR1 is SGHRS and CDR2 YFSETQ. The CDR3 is CASSPIPGQSNSPLHF. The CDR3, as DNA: TGCGCCAGCAGCCCTATCCCGGGACAGTCGAATTCACCCCTCCACTTT.

The CDR3 nucleotides read TGTGCCAGCAGCCCTGGGCAGGGGAGTTACGAGCAGTACTTC. Protein product: CASSPGQGSYEQYF. V and J are TRBV5-4 and TRBJ2-7; D might be TRBD1 (6 bases). The CDR3 loop spans 14 amino acids. CDR1 SGHNT and CDR2 YYREEE come from the germline V gene (reference sequence). The germline V and J ends were trimmed by 4 bases and 4 bases, with 15 bases remaining between them.

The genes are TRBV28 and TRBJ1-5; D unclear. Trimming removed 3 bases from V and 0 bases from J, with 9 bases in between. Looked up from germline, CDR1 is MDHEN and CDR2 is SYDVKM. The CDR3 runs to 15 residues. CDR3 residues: CASSFGRISNQPQHF. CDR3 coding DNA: TGTGCCAGCAGTTTTGGCAGGATTAGCAATCAGCCCCAGCATTTT.

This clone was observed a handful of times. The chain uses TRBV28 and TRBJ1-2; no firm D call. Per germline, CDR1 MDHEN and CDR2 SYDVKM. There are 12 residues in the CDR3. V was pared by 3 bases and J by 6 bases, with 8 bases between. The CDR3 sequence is CASSLRVDGYTF. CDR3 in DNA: TGTGCCAGCAGTTTGAGGGTGGATGGCTACACCTTC.

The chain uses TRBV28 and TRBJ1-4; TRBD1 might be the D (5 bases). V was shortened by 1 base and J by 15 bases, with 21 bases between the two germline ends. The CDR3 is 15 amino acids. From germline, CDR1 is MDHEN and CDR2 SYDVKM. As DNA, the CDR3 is TGTGCCAGCAGTTTATTATCGGCTTCTCGGGGGAAGGTGTTTTTT. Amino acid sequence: CASSLLSASRGKVFF.

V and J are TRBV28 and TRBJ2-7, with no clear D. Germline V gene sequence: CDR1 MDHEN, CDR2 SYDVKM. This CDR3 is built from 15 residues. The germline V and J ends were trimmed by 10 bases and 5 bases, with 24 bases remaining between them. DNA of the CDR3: TGTGCCACCCTTTTATCCGGGTTTTTATCCAACGAGCAGTACTTC. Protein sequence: CATLLSGFLSNEQYF. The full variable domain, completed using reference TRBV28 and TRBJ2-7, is DVKVTQSSRYLVKRTGEKVFLECVQDMDHENMFWYRQDPGLGLRLIYFSYDVKMKEKGDIPEGYSVSREKKERFSLILESASTNQTSMYLCATLLSGFLSNEQYFGPGTRLTVT.

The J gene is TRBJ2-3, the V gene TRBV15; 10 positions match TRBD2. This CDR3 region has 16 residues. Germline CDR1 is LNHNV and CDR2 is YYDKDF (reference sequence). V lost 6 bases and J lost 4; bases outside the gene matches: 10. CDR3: CATRKASGGPADTQYF. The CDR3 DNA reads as TGTGCCACCAGAAAGGCTAGCGGGGGTCCGGCAGATACGCAGTATTTT.

This CDR3 is CASSSIRPGGTETQYF. In DNA form, the CDR3 reads TGTGCCAGCAGCTCCATTCGACCGGGGGGGACAGAGACCCAGTACTTC. The chain joins TRBV7-8 to TRBJ2-5, with 8 bases aligning to TRBD2. V was pared by 4 bases and J by 4 bases, with 11 bases of the junction left unmatched. This CDR3 region has 16 residues. The germline CDR1 and CDR2 sequences are SGHVS and FQNEAQ.

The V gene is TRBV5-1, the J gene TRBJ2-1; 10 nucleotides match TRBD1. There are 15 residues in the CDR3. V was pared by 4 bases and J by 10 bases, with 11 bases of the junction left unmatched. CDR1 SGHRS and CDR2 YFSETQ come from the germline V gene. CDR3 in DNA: TGCGCCAGCAGCCCCAGCTCGGGACAGGGGCGCGAGCAGTTCTTC. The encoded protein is CASSPSSGQGREQFF. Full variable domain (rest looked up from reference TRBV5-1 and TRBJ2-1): KAGVTQTPRYLIKTRGQQVTLSCSPISGHRSVSWYQQTPGQGLQFLFEYFSETQRNKGNFPGRFSGRQFSNSRSEMNVSTLELGDSALYLCASSPSSGQGREQFFGPGTRLTVL.